What follows is one TCR beta chain and its context. The antigen remains unidentified. These data originate in a study of T cell responses to AZD1222 COVID-19 vaccine. Findings and caveats of the study: Two AZD1222 doses significantly raised spike-specific TCR breadth and depth over controls.

V was cut by 3 bases and J by 5 bases, with 14 bases left in between. This CDR3 has 14 residues. Germline CDR1 and CDR2: DFQATT and SNEGSKA (reference sequence). Produced via immunoSEQ multiplex PCR; TCRdb's table is partial and in-frame only. The sample records approximately 90,000 clones, roughly nine tenths being singletons. Sample: peripheral blood, taken on day 0 of AZD1222 vaccination. The sequence came from an adult in good health. V usage is TRBV20-1 and J usage is TRBJ2-4; no clear D. The CDR3 DNA is TGCAGTGCTAGTCTCTCGGCACCCCAAAACATTCAGTACTTC. This encodes CSASLSAPQNIQYF.